These T cell receptor beta chains were read from a single sample in a study of blood T cells in healthy people across ages. MiXCR, applied by TCRdb to the 5' RACE reads, yields one record per CDR3 protein. The sample lists approximately 730,000 distinct CDR3 sequences; around 46% were seen once. Sequences were obtained from blood. These receptors were collected from a woman aged 60-75 years in good health. Each CDR3 is given with its conserved first and last residue. Each record gives: V gene, J gene, CDR3 protein.

>TRBV7-9|TRBJ1-2
CASSPGQVVGYTF
>TRBV7-2|.
CASSSTPFAGGYNEQYF
>TRBV5-8|TRBJ1-2
CASSLGQGIRDGYTF
>TRBV7-9|TRBJ1-6
CASSYPWEGTSPLHF
>TRBV7-9|TRBJ2-1
CASSLEKSSYNEQFF
>TRBV12-3/TRBV12-4|TRBJ1-5
CASSSAPGGQPQHF
>TRBV29-1|TRBJ2-5
CSVEGSGRDQETQYF
>TRBV12-3/TRBV12-4|TRBJ2-1
CASSPPGQVGNEQFF
>TRBV7-9|TRBJ2-3
CASSSGLAGGPSTDTQYF
>TRBV9|TRBJ2-1
CASSVASTYNEQFF
>TRBV20-1|TRBJ2-1
CSAVGGVYNEQFF
>TRBV25-1|TRBJ2-4
CASRQGGTKNIQYF
>TRBV7-9|.
CASSRTGGQSTYEQYF
>TRBV20-1|TRBJ1-5
CSALQLRSNQPQHF
>TRBV18|TRBJ2-5
CASSPSGRIQETQYF
>TRBV18|TRBJ1-4
CASSPPGQGLEKLFF
>TRBV3-1|TRBJ2-2
CATGGLLNTGELFF
>TRBV5-1|TRBJ1-5
CASSPDRVDQPQHF
>TRBV4-2|TRBJ2-4
CASSHRPPGQDSGGAKNIQYF
>TRBV29-1|TRBJ2-5
CSVVDYPEQYF
>TRBV7-2|TRBJ2-3
CASSFQPHTDTQYF
>TRBV7-2|TRBJ2-7
CANGRTYEQYF